The 13 T cell receptor beta chains presented below share a single source sample, sequenced in a study of cytomegalovirus exposure and HLA in healthy donors. The PCR made use of 60 Vbeta and 13 Jbeta primers. The table came from immunoSEQ multiplex PCR; TCRdb's copy has only in-frame clones and leaves some out. In the table there are 170,000 or so clones, 77% of which are singletons. The specimen sequenced was PBMCs. The origin of the receptors is a woman aged 25 to 39 in good health and CMV-seropositive.

This sequence joins TRBV10-2 and TRBJ2-3; 14 bases fit TRBD2. This CDR3 comprises 14 residues. The V gene end was trimmed by 8 bases and the J gene end by 4 bases; junction bases not matched to a gene: 2. Germline CDR1 is WSHSY and CDR2 is SAAADI. CDR3 DNA: TGCGCCAGCCGACTAGCGGGAGGGTCAGATACGCAGTATTTT. This encodes CASRLAGGSDTQYF.

J is TRBJ1-1 and V is TRBV28; D perhaps matches TRBD1 (5 bases). The CDR3 contains 12 residues. CDR1 MDHEN and CDR2 SYDVKM come from the germline V gene. The V end was cut by 3 bases, the J end by 5 bases, with 7 bases between. CDR3 bases: TGTGCCAGCAGTTTCTCAGGGACTGAAGCTTTCTTT. Protein product: CASSFSGTEAFF.

J is TRBJ1-2 and V is TRBV7-2; D unclear. CDR3 size: 17 residues. Trimming took off 2 bases at V and 5 bases at J, with 21 bases between the two ends. Germline CDR1 reads SGHTA; CDR2 reads FQGNSA. In DNA form, the CDR3 reads TGTGCCAGCAGCTTAATTTCGGGAACGGGTCCCTTTTATGGCTACACCTTC. Its protein is CASSLISGTGPFYGYTF.

The chain uses TRBV19 and TRBJ1-2; possible D gene TRBD1, 5 bases. The V end lost 5 bases, the J end lost 5 bases, and 18 bases lay between the germline ends. The germline V gene encodes CDR1 LNHDA and CDR2 SQIVND (reference sequence). The CDR3 spans 15 residues. CDR3 residues: CASSPTGGSGYGYTF. The CDR3 DNA sequence: TGTGCCAGTAGTCCAACGGGGGGGTCGGGGTATGGCTACACCTTC.

This chain connects TRBV4-1 to TRBJ2-1; 12 bases match TRBD2. V was pared by 4 bases and J by 8 bases, with 9 bases of the junction left unmatched. The germline V gene has CDR1 MGHRA and CDR2 YSYEKL. The CDR3 has 16 residues. DNA for the CDR3: TGCGCCAGCAGCCCCCTACTAGCGGGAGGTAGGGATGAGCAGTTCTTC. Encoded protein: CASSPLLAGGRDEQFF.

The chain couples TRBV7-9 to TRBJ2-1; 7 bases fit TRBD2. There are 19 residues in the CDR3. J lost 0 bases, V lost 4 bases, and 15 bases had no gene match. CDR1 is SEHNR and CDR2 is FQNEAQ in the germline V gene (reference sequence). The CDR3, as DNA: TGTGCCAGCAGCTCAAAAGGAGGCAAGCGGGAAAGCTCCTACAATGAGCAGTTCTTC. Its protein product is CASSSKGGKRESSYNEQFF.

This clone was seen a few times. V usage is TRBV6-1 and J usage is TRBJ2-7; D is unclear. Germline V gives CDR1 MNHNS, CDR2 SASEGT. V was cut by 2 bases and J by 2 bases, with 10 bases left in between. This CDR3 is built from 14 residues. Here the CDR3 DNA reads TGTGCCAGCAGTGAATGGCAGTTAACCTACGAGCAGTACTTC. Translated: CASSEWQLTYEQYF.

This clone was counted between two and nine times. The V gene is TRBV2, the J gene TRBJ1-2, with D perhaps matching TRBD1 (6 bases). Germline V gene sequence: CDR1 SNHLY, CDR2 FYNNEI. Trimming pared 5 bases from V and 9 bases from J, leaving 16 bases between. The length of the CDR3 is 13 residues. DNA for the CDR3: TGTGCCAGCAGTACAACAGGGACCCTTAGCTACACCTTC. Its translation is CASSTTGTLSYTF.

This chain links TRBV11-3 with TRBJ2-1, with a weak D call TRBD2 (6 bases). CDR3 length: 14 amino acids. The V gene lost 1 base and the J gene lost 8 bases, with 12 bases spanning the gap. Germline lookup yields CDR1 SGHNT and CDR2 YENEEA. DNA of the CDR3: TGTGCCAGCAGCTTAGGGCGGGGACTTGATGAGCAGTTCTTC. Its translation: CASSLGRGLDEQFF.

The chain links TRBV18 to TRBJ2-5; no clear D. With 3 bases removed from V and 2 bases from J, the gap between germline ends came to 7 bases. The CDR3 is made up of 13 amino acids. In germline, CDR1 is KGHSH, CDR2 LQKENI. For the CDR3, the DNA is TGTGCCAGCTCACCGGGCCCTCAAGAGACCCAGTACTTC. Translated, it gives CASSPGPQETQYF.

This clone was observed a handful of times. V and J are TRBV5-4 and TRBJ1-2; D unresolved. CDR3 length: 14 amino acids. Between the trimmed V and J ends, which lost 0 bases and 0 bases, there was a span of 6 bases. Germline V gives CDR1 SGHNT, CDR2 YYREEE (reference sequence). The CDR3: CASSLETANYGYTF. The CDR3 DNA sequence: TGTGCCAGCAGCTTGGAGACTGCTAACTATGGCTACACCTTC. Filled out from reference TRBV5-4 and TRBJ1-2, the complete variable domain reads ETGVTQSPTHLIKTRGQQVTLRCSSQSGHNTVSWYQQALGQGPQFIFQYYREEENGRGNFPPRFSGLQFPNYSSELNVNALELDDSALYLCASSLETANYGYTFGSGTRLTVV.

The J gene is TRBJ2-1, the V gene TRBV5-6, with a weak D call TRBD2 (5 bases). This CDR3 has 16 amino acids. V was clipped by 6 bases and J by 5 bases, with 21 bases between them. In germline, CDR1 is SGHDT, CDR2 YYEEEE. CDR3: CASNSYGISTHNEQFF. The DNA of the CDR3 is TGTGCCAGCAACTCCTACGGGATTTCTACACACAATGAGCAGTTCTTC.

The chain links TRBV4-1 to TRBJ2-1; 10 bases map to TRBD1. CDR3 size: 15 residues. Trimming removed 4 bases from V and 3 bases from J; junction bases left unmatched: 3. Germline CDR1 is MGHRA and CDR2 is YSYEKL. The CDR3 loop reads CASSPGQGNYNEQFF. The CDR3, as DNA: TGCGCCAGCAGCCCGGGACAGGGGAACTACAATGAGCAGTTCTTC.